The 20 T cell receptor beta chains in this list originate from one sample, sequenced in a study of blood T cell dynamics during melanoma immunotherapy. Profiled with immunoSEQ multiplex PCR; TCRdb holds only in-frame clones, not every one. Of roughly 10,000 clones listed, around 87% are singletons. The time point is: pre-treatment baseline. Sequencing used blood, obtained from a patient treated with checkpoint blockade. These receptors were obtained from a human donor with melanoma.

This clone is medium-sized in the sample. The rearrangement joins TRBV21-1 to TRBJ1-2. TRBV21-1 is annotated as a pseudogene. This CDR3 comprises 14 residues. The CDR3 loop is CASSKPGRPYGYTF. The DNA for the CDR3 is TGTGCCAGCAGCAAGCCGGGACGGCCATATGGCTACACCTTC.

This chain's CDR3 is CASSPTGTYGYTF. In nucleotides, the CDR3 is TGCGCCAGCAGTCCTACCGGGACCTATGGCTACACCTTC. This chain uses TRBV10-1 with TRBJ1-2; the D gene is possibly TRBD1 (5 bases). Trimming took 5 bases from V and 4 from J, leaving 11 bases between them. There are 13 residues in the CDR3. Germline V lookup: CDR1 WNHNN, CDR2 SYGVQD (reference sequence).

The genes are TRBV27 and TRBJ2-7, with D maybe TRBD1 (5 bases). Germline V gene lookup returns CDR1 MNHEY and CDR2 SMNVEV (reference sequence). The V and J ends lost 3 bases and 4 bases respectively, with 16 bases between them. This CDR3 is built from 15 residues. The CDR3 spells CASSLLGAMVYEQYF. The CDR3 nucleotides read TGTGCCAGCAGTTTGTTAGGGGCGATGGTGTACGAGCAGTACTTC.

The genes are TRBV6-1 and TRBJ2-7, with 12 nucleotides matching TRBD1. With V trimmed by 6 bases and J by 5 bases, 2 bases remained unmatched. CDR1 and CDR2 (germline): MNHNS, SASEGT. This CDR3 is built from 13 residues. CDR3 loop: CASRGTGGDEQYF. CDR3 coding DNA: TGTGCCAGCAGAGGGACAGGGGGCGACGAGCAGTACTTC.

This clone was counted between two and nine times. The chain recombines TRBV30 with TRBJ1-1, with 11 bases lining up with TRBD1. With 3 bases clipped from V and 4 bases from J, the junction kept 4 bases outside the gene matches. CDR1 and CDR2 from the germline V gene are GTSNPN and SVGIG (reference sequence). The CDR3 consists of 14 residues. As DNA, the CDR3 is TGTGCCTGGAGCGGACAGGGGGCGTCCACTGAAGCTTTCTTT. This encodes CAWSGQGASTEAFF.

The chain combines TRBV19 with TRBJ2-1; 7 bases line up with TRBD2. Germline CDR1 LNHDA, CDR2 SQIVND (reference sequence). The CDR3 has 17 residues. J was trimmed by 8 bases and V by 4 bases; bases with no gene match: 17. CDR3 sequence: CASSTLRREGHTHEQFF. CDR3 sequence (DNA): TGTGCCAGTAGTACTTTAAGGAGGGAGGGCCATACCCATGAGCAGTTCTTC. The full variable domain, its missing parts supplied by reference TRBV19 and TRBJ2-1, is DGGITQSPKYLFRKEGQNVTLSCEQNLNHDAMYWYRQDPGQGLRLIYYSQIVNDFQKGDIAEGYSVSREKKESFPLTVTSAQKNPTAFYLCASSTLRREGHTHEQFFGPGTRLTVL.

V gene TRBV5-1 combines with J gene TRBJ2-1; 8 positions agree with TRBD2. The V segment lost 0 bases and the J segment 7 bases; nucleotides outside the gene matches: 3. Looked up from germline, CDR1 is SGHRS and CDR2 is YFSETQ. The CDR3 sequence is 14 residues long. CDR3 protein: CASSLGGTSNEQFF. Here the CDR3 DNA reads TGCGCCAGCAGCTTGGGAGGGACTAGTAATGAGCAGTTCTTC.

CDR3 DNA sequence: TGTGCCAGCAGCTTGGAACGGGGGGCCTACGAGCAGTACTTC. Translation gives CASSLERGAYEQYF. The chain carries TRBV5-5 and TRBJ2-7; 7 bases agree with TRBD2. V gave up 0 bases and J gave up 2 bases; unmatched junction bases: 2. The length of the CDR3 is 14 residues. Germline assignment: CDR1 SGHKS and CDR2 YYEKEE (reference sequence).

V gene TRBV19 combines with J gene TRBJ2-3, with D possibly matching TRBD2 (6 bases). Trimming removed 5 bases at V and 0 bases at J, with 18 bases between. The germline CDR1 and CDR2 sequences are LNHDA and SQIVND (reference sequence). The CDR3 length is 17 residues. CDR3: CASSQSSQGLSTDTQYF. The DNA of the CDR3 is TGTGCCAGTAGTCAGAGCTCCCAGGGACTCAGCACAGATACGCAGTATTTT.

The rearrangement links TRBV10-3 to TRBJ2-5; TRBD2 is a possible D gene (7 bases). V lost 3 bases and J 5 bases, leaving 22 bases between the germline ends. The CDR3 is 17 residues long. CDR1 and CDR2 (germline): ENHRY, SYGVKD. CDR3 in amino acids: CAISESKVGGGQETQYF. CDR3 bases: TGTGCCATCAGTGAATCCAAAGTTGGGGGGGGCCAGGAGACCCAGTACTTC.

V gene TRBV29-1 combines with J gene TRBJ1-1; D remains unclear. The germline V and J ends were trimmed by 2 bases and 4 bases, with 14 bases remaining between them. The CDR3 is made up of 14 amino acids. Germline V gene data show CDR1 as SQVTM and CDR2 as ANQGSEA. The CDR3 DNA sequence: TGCAGCGTTGAAAGAAAGGGATCCCTCACTGAAGCTTTCTTT. The encoded protein is CSVERKGSLTEAFF.

The chain employs TRBV5-1 and TRBJ1-1; TRBD1 agrees at 7 bases. The CDR3 covers 17 residues. V lost 3 bases, J lost 1 base, and 12 bases stayed unmatched. The germline CDR1 and CDR2 sequences are SGHRS and YFSETQ. DNA for the CDR3: TGCGCCAGCAGCTGGTCCCGGACAGGTACCGCGAACACTGAAGCTTTCTTT. Amino acid sequence: CASSWSRTGTANTEAFF. The full variable domain, with the rest looked up from reference TRBV5-1 and TRBJ1-1, is KAGVTQTPRYLIKTRGQQVTLSCSPISGHRSVSWYQQTPGQGLQFLFEYFSETQRNKGNFPGRFSGRQFSNSRSEMNVSTLELGDSALYLCASSWSRTGTANTEAFFGQGTRLTVV.

The CDR3 DNA follows: TGTGCCAGCAGCGTGGGGACAGGGGGCGCATATGGCTACACCTTC. Translation: CASSVGTGGAYGYTF. The V call is TRBV9, the J call TRBJ1-2, with 12 positions matching TRBD1. J lost 5 bases, V lost 2 bases, and 4 bases had no gene match. The CDR3 is 15 amino acids. In germline, CDR1 is SGDLS, CDR2 YYNGEE.

The chain has TRBV7-9 and TRBJ1-5, with D hard to call. The germline V gene encodes CDR1 SEHNR and CDR2 FQNEAQ (reference sequence). CDR3 length equals 14 residues. The V end was cut by 1 base, the J end by 5 bases, with 9 bases between. The CDR3 nucleotides are TGTGCCAGCAGCTTAGAACTCTCAGATCAGCCCCAGCATTTT. It encodes CASSLELSDQPQHF.

The genes are TRBV13 and TRBJ2-7, with D uncertain. Looked up from germline, CDR1 is PRHDT and CDR2 is FYEKMQ (reference sequence). The CDR3 extends over 13 amino acids. V was trimmed by 1 base and J by 2 bases, leaving 6 bases between them. The CDR3 DNA sequence: TGTGCCAGCAGCTTAGACCGGGCCTACGAGCAGTACTTC. This sequence encodes CASSLDRAYEQYF.

This clone showed up just a few times. The chain uses TRBV28 and TRBJ1-1; TRBD1 is a possible D gene (6 bases). There are 15 residues in the CDR3. Trimming left V 4 bases short and J 0 bases short, with 12 bases between. Germline values: CDR1 MDHEN, CDR2 SYDVKM. The CDR3: CASSYPGDLNTEAFF. The CDR3 DNA follows: TGTGCCAGCAGTTACCCAGGGGATTTGAACACTGAAGCTTTCTTT.

J is TRBJ2-5 and V is TRBV5-4; the match to TRBD1 covers 10 bases. The junction had 6 bases not matched to a gene; V was cut back by 2 bases and J by 2 bases. The CDR3 has 16 residues. Germline-derived CDR1 and CDR2 are SGHNT and YYREEE (reference sequence). The CDR3, as DNA: TGTGCCAGCAGCTTCATAGGGACAGGGGATCAAGAGACCCAGTACTTC. It yields the protein CASSFIGTGDQETQYF.

The chain combines TRBV5-6 with TRBJ2-5; possibly TRBD1 for D (6 bases). Germline lookup yields CDR1 SGHDT and CDR2 YYEEEE. This CDR3 contains 15 residues. With 0 bases removed from V and 2 bases from J, the gap between germline ends came to 11 bases. Written as DNA, the CDR3 is TGTGCCAGCAGCTTGGCGGGCAGGGGTCAAGAGACCCAGTACTTC. As protein: CASSLAGRGQETQYF.

V and J are TRBV5-4 and TRBJ2-7, with TRBD1 matching over 10 bases. With 4 bases clipped from V and 2 bases from J, the junction kept 6 bases outside the gene matches. The CDR3 is 15 residues long. The V gene's germline CDR1 is SGHNT and CDR2 YYREEE (reference sequence). CDR3 region: CASSHAGQGAYEQYF. The CDR3 bases are TGTGCCAGCAGCCACGCCGGACAGGGGGCCTACGAGCAGTACTTC.

The CDR3 sequence is CASSFRTQGGLEAFF. The DNA for the CDR3 is TGTGCCAGCAGTTTTCGGACCCAGGGGGGCCTCGAAGCTTTCTTT. The rearrangement joins TRBV6-5 to TRBJ1-1, with 7 positions matching TRBD1. The trim removed 4 bases at V and 8 bases at J, leaving 13 bases unmatched. The germline V gene has CDR1 MNHEY and CDR2 SVGAGI. The length of the CDR3 is 15 residues.